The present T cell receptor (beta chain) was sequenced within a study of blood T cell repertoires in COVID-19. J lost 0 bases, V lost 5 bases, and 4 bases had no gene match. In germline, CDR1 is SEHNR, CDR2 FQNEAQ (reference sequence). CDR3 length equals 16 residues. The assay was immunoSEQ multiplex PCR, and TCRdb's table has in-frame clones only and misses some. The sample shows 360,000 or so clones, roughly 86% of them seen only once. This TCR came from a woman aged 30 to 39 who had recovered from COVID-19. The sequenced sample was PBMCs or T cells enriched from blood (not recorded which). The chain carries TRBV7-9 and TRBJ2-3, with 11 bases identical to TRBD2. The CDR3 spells CASSLGTSGSTDTQYF. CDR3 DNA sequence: TGTGCCAGCAGCCTCGGGACTAGCGGTAGCACAGATACGCAGTATTTT.